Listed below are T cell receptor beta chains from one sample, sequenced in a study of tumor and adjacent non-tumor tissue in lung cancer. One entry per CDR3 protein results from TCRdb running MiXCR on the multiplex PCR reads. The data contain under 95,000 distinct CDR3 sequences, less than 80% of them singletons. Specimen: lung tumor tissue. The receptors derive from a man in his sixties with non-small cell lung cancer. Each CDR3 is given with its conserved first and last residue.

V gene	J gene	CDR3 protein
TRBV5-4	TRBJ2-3	CASSSGMGTSTDTQYF
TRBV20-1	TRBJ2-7	CSASRQRGGHSYEQYF
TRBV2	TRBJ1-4	CASRQGIDEKLFF
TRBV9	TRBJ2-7	CASSARTAAYEQYF
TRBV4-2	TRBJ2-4	CASSQAQASGSIAKNVQYF
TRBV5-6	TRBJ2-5	CASSSLDSGYQETQYF
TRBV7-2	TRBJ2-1	CASSLSGGGYNEQFF
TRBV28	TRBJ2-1	CASSYRGRPYNEQFF
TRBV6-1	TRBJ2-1	CASRGGDSYNEQFF
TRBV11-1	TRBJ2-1	CASSPQDGLAGHNEQFF
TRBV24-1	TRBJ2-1	CATTMISSSYNEQFF
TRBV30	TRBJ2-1	CACTAGTRGNNERFF
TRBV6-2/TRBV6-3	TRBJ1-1	CASNYFWVYTEAFF
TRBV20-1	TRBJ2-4	CSARDDRAARNLQYF
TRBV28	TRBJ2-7	CASSLSDLYEQYF
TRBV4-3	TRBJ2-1	CANSPKGLYNEQFF
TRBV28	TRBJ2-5	CASRTGSETQYF
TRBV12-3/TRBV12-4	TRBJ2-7	CASSLRRGTNSYEQYF
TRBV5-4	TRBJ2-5	CASRAGQELLQETQYF
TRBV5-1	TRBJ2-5	CARHGETQYF
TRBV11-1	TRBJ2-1	CATLTGVNEQFF
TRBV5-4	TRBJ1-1	CASSSRSFATEAFF
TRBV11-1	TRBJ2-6	CASSFRPGISGSNILTF
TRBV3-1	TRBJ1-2	CASSQGTGNNYGYTF
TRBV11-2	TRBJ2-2	CASSPWGERTGELFF
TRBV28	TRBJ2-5	CASAPILRVRETQYF
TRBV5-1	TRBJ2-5	CAIRRTSGGEAQYF
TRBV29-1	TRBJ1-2	CSVGLQGNYGYTF
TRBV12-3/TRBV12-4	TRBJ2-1	CVSSLPPVGGGYNEQFF
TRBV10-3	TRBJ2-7	CAPKKGDREGEQYF
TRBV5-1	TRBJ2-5	CASSLFGQGQETQYF
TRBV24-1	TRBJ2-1	CATSDTGFTGYNEHFF
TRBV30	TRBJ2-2	CAHGLAGGTGTGELLF
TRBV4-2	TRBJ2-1	CASSQDVAGEYNEQFF
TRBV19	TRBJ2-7	CASSPRTSGREHEQYF
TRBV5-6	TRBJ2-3	CASSPTGFRTDTQYF
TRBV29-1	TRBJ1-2	CSVVGQEDGYTF
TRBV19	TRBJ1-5	CASRLGGSNQPQHF
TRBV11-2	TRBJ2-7	CASTRTSGRTKSSYKQYF
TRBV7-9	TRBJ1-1	CVSSLGWSEAFF
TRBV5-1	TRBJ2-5	CTSSRNGPQETQYF
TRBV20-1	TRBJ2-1	CSAKLAVDYNEQFF
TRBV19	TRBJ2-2	CASSRGVSNTGELFF
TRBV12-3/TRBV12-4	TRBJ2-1	CASSFQGRDDEQFF
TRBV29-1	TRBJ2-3	CSVVGTGGDTQYF
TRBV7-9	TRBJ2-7	CASSLTSGIHEQYF
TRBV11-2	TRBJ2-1	CACSPHRGMRDEQLF
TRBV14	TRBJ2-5	CASSQNRGSETQYF
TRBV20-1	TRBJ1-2	CSTSLPRQFYGYTF
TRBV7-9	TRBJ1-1	CASAPQGQNTEAFF
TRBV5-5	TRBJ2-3	CASGRLAGANKDTQYF
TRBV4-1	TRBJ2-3	CASSQDRDRGRQDMQYF
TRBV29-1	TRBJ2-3	CSVSDRASSTDTQYF
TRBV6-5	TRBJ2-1	CASSQTSGEQFF